This TCR beta chain was sequenced during a study of T cell responses to AZD1222 COVID-19 vaccine. General study results and limits: Within unmutated variant regions lay the reported targets of nearly half of spike-specific TCRs. Sampling that yielded the repertoires occurred only after the peak T cell response. Possibly, clonal diversity was underestimated; donors were largely white British and included more females. Spike was spanned by vaccine-associated CD4 TCRs, with dominance at 160-218 and 743-854.

On this clone itself: Its antigen remains unidentified.

Clones were sequenced by immunoSEQ multiplex PCR, and TCRdb holds only the in-frame ones, with some missing. Of about 100,000 clones in the sample, about 85% were seen once. V was cut by 4 bases and J by 8 bases, with 19 bases left in between. The CDR3 runs 15 residues. Germline lookup yields CDR1 SGHRS and CDR2 YFSETQ. The sequence came from an adult in good health. V and J are TRBV5-1 and TRBJ2-1, with D possibly being TRBD1 or TRBD2 (5 bases each). The material was peripheral blood, obtained on day 0 of AZD1222 vaccination. CDR3 nucleotides: TGCGCCAGCAGCCCTGGGACCCCTCGGGGCCATGAGCAGTTCTTC. Translation gives CASSPGTPRGHEQFF.